The source of this T cell receptor (beta chain) is a study of cytomegalovirus exposure and HLA in healthy donors. On this clone itself: Its antigen is unidentified.

The PCR made use of 60 Vbeta and 13 Jbeta primers. The table came from immunoSEQ multiplex PCR; TCRdb's copy has only in-frame clones and leaves some out. Among fewer than 200,000 clones, 75% were seen once, and the ten largest hold 3%. Study observations and caveats: V segments that were indistinguishable, TRBV6-2 and TRBV6-3 among them, were omitted from analysis.

This CDR3 is built from 15 residues. Per the germline V gene, CDR1 is MNHNY and CDR2 is SVGAGI (reference sequence). The V end was cut by 0 bases, the J end by 4 bases, with 12 bases between. The rearrangement uses TRBV6-6 and TRBJ1-2; D not resolved. Sample: PBMCs. This sequence was found in a woman aged 50 to 60 in good health and CMV-seropositive. CDR3: CASSYSSTATYGYTF. CDR3 DNA: TGTGCCAGCAGTTACTCGAGCACAGCAACCTATGGCTACACCTTC.